The sample holds a few counts of the clone carrying this T cell receptor (beta chain). What it recognizes is unknown. The PCR made use of 60 Vbeta and 13 Jbeta primers. Assay used: immunoSEQ multiplex PCR; TCRdb lists only in-frame clones, some missing. The table has about 170,000 clones, around four fifths seen once. This entry belongs to a study of cytomegalovirus exposure and HLA in healthy donors. Notes on the study in general: Association of a missense DCLRE1C variant with TCR beta V- and J-gene trimming was reported in a later analysis. It is likely that the observed cluster of highly shared sequence variants was a sequencing artifact. In an earlier analysis, most TCR beta V segments were productive about 87% or about 30% of the time.

This receptor was obtained from a boy aged 2 to 10 in good health and CMV-seronegative. Input material: PBMCs.

For the CDR3, the DNA is TGTGCCAGCAGTGCCGGGACTAGCAGCACAGATACGCAGTATTTT. Protein product: CASSAGTSSTDTQYF. This chain links TRBV2 with TRBJ2-3; 9 bases map to TRBD2. With 4 bases clipped from V and 0 bases from J, the junction kept 2 bases outside the gene matches. The CDR3 is made up of 15 amino acids. The V gene's germline CDR1 is SNHLY and CDR2 FYNNEI.